These 2 T cell receptor beta chains share one sample of origin, sequenced in a study of T cells in women clearing cervical HPV infection. The repertoire was sequenced with immunoSEQ multiplex PCR; TCRdb's copy has only in-frame clones and lacks some. The sample's table shows 20,000 to 25,000 clones. The sample comprised blood buffy coat. The origin of the receptors is a woman aged 18 to 75 with a cervical HPV16 infection that either progressed to CIN3+ or cleared (not recorded which).

Turning to this clone: The read comes to an end 3 residues before the CDR3 does, leaving the germline J gene to fill in the end. The chain employs TRBV5-1 and TRBJ1-2; D unclear. V lost 0 bases and J 0 bases, leaving 12 bases between the germline ends. This CDR3 is built from 16 residues. The V gene's germline CDR1 is SGHRS and CDR2 YFSETQ. The CDR3 bases that were read are TGCGCCAGCAGCTTGGCCCAGAAGCGGACTAACTATGGC. Its protein product is CASSLAQKRTNYG. The CDR3 as a whole reads CASSLAQKRTNYGYTF. The complete variable domain, with remaining parts taken from reference TRBV5-1 and TRBJ1-2, reads KAGVTQTPRYLIKTRGQQVTLSCSPISGHRSVSWYQQTPGQGLQFLFEYFSETQRNKGNFPGRFSGRQFSNSRSEMNVSTLELGDSALYLCASSLAQKRTNYGYTFGSGTRLTVV.

The CDR3: CASRTQGDEQFF. The CDR3 DNA, read in part, is TGTGCCAGCAGGACACAGGGAGATGAG. This chain links TRBV2 with TRBJ2-1; maybe TRBD1 (6 bases). The read is 3 residues too short to cover the CDR3 end, so that end is filled in from the germline J gene. The V end was cut by 6 bases, the J end by 8 bases, with 11 bases between. Germline V gene lookup returns CDR1 SNHLY and CDR2 FYNNEI. This CDR3 contains 12 residues.